Presented here are 5 T cell receptor beta chains from one specimen sequenced in a study of blood T cell repertoires in COVID-19. Here immunoSEQ multiplex PCR was the method, and the copy in TCRdb shows in-frame clones only, minus some. In the table there are 40,000 to 55,000 clones, more than 75% of which are singletons. Specimen: peripheral blood. These receptors all come from a man aged 45-60 years with active COVID-19.

The rearrangement joins TRBV10-2 to TRBJ2-5, with 7 positions matching TRBD2. Germline V lookup: CDR1 WSHSY, CDR2 SAAADI. J gave up 1 base and V 3 bases, and 5 bases lay outside the gene matches. This CDR3 contains 15 residues. CDR3 DNA: TGCGCCAGCAGTGATCCGCGGGGGACCCAAGAGACCCAGTACTTC. It yields the protein CASSDPRGTQETQYF.

The rearrangement joins TRBV3-1 (or the pseudogene TRBV3-2) to TRBJ2-5; weak D call: TRBD2 (5 bases). V was clipped by 0 bases and J by 7 bases, with 12 bases between them. The germline CDR1 and CDR2 sequences are LGHDT and YNNKEL (reference sequence). The length of the CDR3 is 14 residues. The DNA of the CDR3 is TGTGCCAGCAGCCAAGAACCCTCGGCGGGGACCCAGTACTTC. This sequence encodes CASSQEPSAGTQYF.

The chain recombines TRBV13 with TRBJ2-2; 8 positions match TRBD2. The V gene's germline CDR1 is PRHDT and CDR2 FYEKMQ (reference sequence). J gave up 7 bases and V 3 bases, and 13 bases lay outside the gene matches. This CDR3 contains 17 residues. The chain's CDR3 is CASSFLRSGSWVGELFF. For the CDR3, the DNA is TGTGCCAGCAGCTTCCTAAGGAGCGGGAGCTGGGTCGGGGAGCTGTTTTTT.

The J gene is TRBJ2-5, the V gene TRBV5-1; TRBD2 is a possible D gene (6 bases). V shed 1 base and J shed 1 base, with 14 bases lying between them. Germline-derived CDR1 and CDR2 are SGHRS and YFSETQ. The CDR3 totals 16 residues. The chain's CDR3 is CASSLRLGEAQETQYF. CDR3 DNA sequence: TGCGCCAGCAGCTTGAGACTAGGCGAGGCCCAAGAGACCCAGTACTTC.

The chain links TRBV29-1 to TRBJ1-2; 11 positions agree with TRBD1. The CDR3 consists of 14 residues. The V segment lost 6 bases and the J segment 6 bases; nucleotides outside the gene matches: 9. Germline CDR1 is SQVTM and CDR2 is ANQGSEA. CDR3 DNA sequence: TGCAGCGTCCGCGTGGGGACAGGGGGGGATGGCTACACCTTC. Protein product: CSVRVGTGGDGYTF.